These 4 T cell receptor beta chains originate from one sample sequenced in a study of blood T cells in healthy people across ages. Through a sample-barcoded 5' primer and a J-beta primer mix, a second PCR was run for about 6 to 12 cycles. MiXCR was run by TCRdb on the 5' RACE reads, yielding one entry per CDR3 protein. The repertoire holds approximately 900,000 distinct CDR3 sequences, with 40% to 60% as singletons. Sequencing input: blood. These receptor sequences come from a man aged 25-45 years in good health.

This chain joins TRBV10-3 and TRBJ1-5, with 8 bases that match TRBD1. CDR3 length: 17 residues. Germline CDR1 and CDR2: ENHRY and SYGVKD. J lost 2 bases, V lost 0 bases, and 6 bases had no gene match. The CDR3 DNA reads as TGTGCCATCAGTGAGTCGGCACCGGACAGGGGCAATCAGCCCCAGCATTTT. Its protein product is CAISESAPDRGNQPQHF.

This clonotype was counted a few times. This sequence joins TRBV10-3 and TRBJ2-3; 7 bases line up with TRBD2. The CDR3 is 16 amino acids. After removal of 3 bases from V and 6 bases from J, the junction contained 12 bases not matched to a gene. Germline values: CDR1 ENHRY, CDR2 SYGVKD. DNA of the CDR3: TGTGCCATCAGTGACTTGGGCGGGGGAACCGGCGATACGCAGTATTTT. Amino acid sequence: CAISDLGGGTGDTQYF.

The CDR3 here is CSARFPGLAGADTQYF. In DNA, the CDR3 is TGCAGTGCTAGATTCCCTGGGCTAGCGGGGGCAGATACGCAGTATTTT. V and J are TRBV20-1 and TRBJ2-3; 10 bases line up with TRBD2. The ends lost 2 bases at V and 4 bases at J; junction bases unmatched: 9. The CDR3 consists of 16 residues. Germline CDR1 and CDR2: DFQATT and SNEGSKA (reference sequence).

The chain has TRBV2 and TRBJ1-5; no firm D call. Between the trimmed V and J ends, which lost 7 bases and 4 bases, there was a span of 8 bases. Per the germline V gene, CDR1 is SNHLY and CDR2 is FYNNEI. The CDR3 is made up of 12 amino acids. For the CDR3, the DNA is TGTGCCAGCAATGGTCAGAATCAGCCCCAGCATTTT. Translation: CASNGQNQPQHF.